This T cell receptor beta chain is from a study of post-analysis software for immune sequencing data. Researchers reported that TCR beta cDNA libraries carried unique molecular identifiers. TCRdb re-called the PCR reads with MiXCR, one entry per CDR3 protein. The sample lists approximately 690,000 distinct CDR3 sequences; about 60% were seen once. This CDR3 comprises 14 residues. Germline CDR1 is WSHSY and CDR2 is SAAADI. Deletions cut 7 bases from V and 2 bases from J, with 13 bases between. Study observations and caveats: When patients were compared with controls, about five TRBV segments were more frequent, TRBV5-6, TRBV5-1 and TRBV20-1 among them.

A note on this clonotype: What it binds is unknown.

The gene calls are TRBV10-2 and TRBJ2-3, with a possible D match to TRBD2 (6 bases). This clonotype originated in a girl aged 2 to 10 with multiple sclerosis. Source material: blood. The CDR3 nucleotides read TGCGCCAGCAAGGGTGGCGGGACCACAGATACGCAGTATTTT. It translates to CASKGGGTTDTQYF.